The rows below give T cell receptor beta chains drawn from one sample of a study of T cell repertoires in cytomegalovirus infection. From the reads, TCRdb called clonotypes with MiXCR, one entry per CDR3 protein. Found here are hundreds of thousands of distinct CDR3 sequences, around a sixth of them singletons; the top ten hold around 13%. The sample was PBMCs. The origin of the receptors is a human donor in good health (CMV status not recorded). Some clones in this sample may be carry-over from other donors' samples. CDR3s include the opening cysteine and the closing phenylalanine or tryptophan. The D gene is left open where the match is weak. For some rows the clone size is stated as once, few or many, or as a class when expanded; others skip it.

size	length	V	D	J	CDR3	DNA
many	13	TRBV24-1	-	TRBJ1-2	CATSDPSVYGYTF	TGTGCCACCAGTGATCCTTCAGTGTATGGCTACACCTTC
many	14	TRBV7-2	-	TRBJ2-2	CASSLVLGPGELFF	TGTGCCAGCAGCTTAGTCCTGGGGCCCGGGGAGCTGTTTTTT
-	21	TRBV28	TRBD2	TRBJ2-1	CASSLSSVVPRRAGGYNEQFF	TGTGCCAGCAGTTTAAGTTCTGTCGTCCCGAGAAGAGCGGGGGGTTACAATGAGCAGTTCTTC
-	13	TRBV29-1	-	TRBJ2-6	CSGRSEGANVLTF	TGCAGCGGGCGGAGTGAAGGGGCCAACGTCCTGACTTTC
-	13	TRBV20-1	-	TRBJ2-1	CSARGGMGNEQFF	TGCAGTGCTAGGGGGGGCATGGGCAATGAGCAGTTCTTC
many	13	TRBV7-2	-	TRBJ2-1	CASSLPTYNEQFF	TGTGCCAGCAGCTTGCCGACCTACAATGAGCAGTTCTTC
few	13	TRBV7-9	-	TRBJ2-7	CASSLDRAGEQYF	TGTGCCAGCAGCTTAGACAGGGCCGGCGAGCAGTACTTC
-	13	TRBV7-2	-	TRBJ1-1	CASSLVGGGEAFF	TGTGCCAGCAGCTTAGTTGGGGGCGGAGAAGCTTTCTTT
many	15	TRBV7-2	TRBD1	TRBJ2-7	CASSSWDRPADEQYF	TGTGCCAGCAGCTCTTGGGACAGGCCGGCGGACGAGCAGTACTTC
many	15	TRBV4-3	TRBD2	TRBJ2-1	CASSLFGGTYNEQFF	TGCGCCAGCAGCCTTTTCGGGGGGACCTACAATGAGCAGTTCTTC
-	15	TRBV6-2/TRBV6-3	-	TRBJ2-3	CASSYGPTSTDMQYF	TGTGCCAGCAGTTACGGGCCCACTAGCACAGATATGCAGTATTTT
few	12	TRBV29-1	-	TRBJ2-3	CSVSTDLDTQYF	TGCAGCGTTTCGACAGATTTAGATACGCAGTATTTT
many	17	TRBV4-2	TRBD1	TRBJ1-6	CASSHYTPGQGNSPLHF	TGTGCCAGCAGCCATTATACCCCGGGACAGGGCAATTCACCCCTCCACTTT
-	15	TRBV5-6	-	TRBJ2-5	CASRGVGAGQETQYF	TGTGCCAGCAGGGGCGTCGGGGCGGGTCAAGAGACCCAGTACTTC
few	16	TRBV19	-	TRBJ1-1	CASRFDGDRSNTEAFF	TGTGCCAGTAGGTTCGATGGAGACAGGTCGAACACTGAAGCTTTCTTT
-	19	TRBV7-8	TRBD2	TRBJ2-3	CASSPLTSGGAHSTDTQYF	TGTGCCAGCAGCCCCCTGACTAGCGGGGGTGCACATAGCACAGATACGCAGTATTTT
-	16	TRBV28	-	TRBJ1-4	CASSLARAGLVEKLFF	TGTGCCAGCAGTTTAGCCCGAGCCGGTCTCGTTGAAAAACTGTTTTTT
many	15	TRBV7-2	-	TRBJ2-1	CASRQGGSPYNEQFF	TGTGCCAGCAGGCAAGGGGGTTCACCATACAATGAGCAGTTCTTC